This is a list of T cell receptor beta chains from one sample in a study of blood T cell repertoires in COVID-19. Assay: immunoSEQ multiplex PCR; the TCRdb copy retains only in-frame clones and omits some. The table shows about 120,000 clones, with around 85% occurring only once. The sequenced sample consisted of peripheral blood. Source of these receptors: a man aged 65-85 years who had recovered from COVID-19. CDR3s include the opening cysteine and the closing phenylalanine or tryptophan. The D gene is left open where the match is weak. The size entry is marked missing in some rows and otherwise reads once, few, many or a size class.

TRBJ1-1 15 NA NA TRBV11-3 TGTGCCAGCAGCTTAGAGGGCCGACAGAACACTGAAGCTTTCTTT CASSLEGRQNTEAFF
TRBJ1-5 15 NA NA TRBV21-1 TGTGCCAGCAGTTCACTAGGGAGTCGAGGTCAGCCCCAGCATTTT CASSSLGSRGQPQHF
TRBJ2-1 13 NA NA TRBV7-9 TGTGCCAGCAGCCAGCAGGGTTACAATGAGCAGTTCTTC CASSQQGYNEQFF
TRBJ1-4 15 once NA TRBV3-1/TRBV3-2 TGTGCCAGCAGCCAAGAGGGGGCGTCAGGTGAAAAACTGTTTTTT CASSQEGASGEKLFF
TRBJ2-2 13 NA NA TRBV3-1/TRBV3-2 TGTGCCAGCAGCCAAACTAGCCCCGGGGAGCTGTTTTTT CASSQTSPGELFF
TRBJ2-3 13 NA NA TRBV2 TGTGCCAGCAGTGAAGCCCAGGGAGATACGCAGTATTTT CASSEAQGDTQYF
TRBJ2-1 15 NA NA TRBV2 TGTGCCAGCAGTGAAGTGGGCCCTTCCTACAATGAGCAGTTCTTC CASSEVGPSYNEQFF
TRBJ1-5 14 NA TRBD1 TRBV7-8 TGTGCCAGCAGCCCGGACAGGGTTGGTCCGCCCCAGCATTTT CASSPDRVGPPQHF
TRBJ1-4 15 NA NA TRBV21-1 TGTGCCAGCAGCACCCCGACAGTCACTAATGAAAAACTGTTTTTT CASSTPTVTNEKLFF
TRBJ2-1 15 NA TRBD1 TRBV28 TGTGCCAGCAGTTTATGGGGGGGACAGGGAGATGAGCAGTTCTTC CASSLWGGQGDEQFF
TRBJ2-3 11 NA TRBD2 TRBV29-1 TGCAGCGGGACTAGTGACGATACGCAGTATTTT CSGTSDDTQYF
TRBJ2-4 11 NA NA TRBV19 TGTGCCAGTAGATCCTTCGACATTCAGTACTTC CASRSFDIQYF
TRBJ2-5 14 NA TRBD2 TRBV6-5 TGTGCCAGCAGCCTCTCGCGGGGGGGAGAGACCCAGTACTTC CASSLSRGGETQYF
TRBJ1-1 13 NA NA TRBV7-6 TGTGCCAGCAGCGGGGAGGTTGGCACTGAAGCTTTCTTT CASSGEVGTEAFF
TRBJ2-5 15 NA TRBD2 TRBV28 TGTGCCAGCAGTTTAGGGAGCGGGGGGGTGAAGACCCAGTACTTC CASSLGSGGVKTQYF